This T cell receptor (beta chain) stems from a study of cytomegalovirus exposure and HLA in healthy donors. Background on the study: Researchers previously reported finding some 110 million unique TCR beta sequences from approximately 200 million T cells. Overall study results and limits: A later analysis found most CMV-associated TCR beta chains apparently HLA-restricted. Among the sequence variants, a highly shared cluster was likely an artifact of sequencing.

The PCR ran on 60 Vbeta and 13 Jbeta primers. Using immunoSEQ multiplex PCR, the repertoire was profiled, and TCRdb retains in-frame clones only, with some absent. The sample includes approximately 160,000 clones, approximately 80% of them seen just once. In regard to this clone: What it binds is not known.

The V gene's germline CDR1 is MNHEY and CDR2 SMNVEV (reference sequence). The V gene end was trimmed by 2 bases and the J gene end by 5 bases; junction bases not matched to a gene: 11. The CDR3 runs 16 residues. These donors counted as nominally healthy when sampled, but unrecorded immune exposures were likely. Sequencing was done on a sample of PBMCs. The chain recombines TRBV27 with TRBJ1-1; 7 positions match TRBD1. The sequence derives from a female donor in good health and CMV-seronegative. The CDR3 reads CASSLRGRGKRTEAFF. As DNA, the CDR3 is TGTGCCAGCAGTTTAAGGGGGCGCGGGAAAAGAACTGAAGCTTTCTTT.